This T cell receptor beta chain came from a study of vaccination and CD4 T cells after COVID-19. Researchers used the Oncomine TCR Beta short-read assay to sequence DNA from cultured CD4+ T cells. TCRdb used MiXCR to reprocess the PCR reads, holding one entry per CDR3 protein. Found here are approximately 22,000 distinct CDR3 sequences, about 60% of them singletons; the top ten hold 6.5% to 8%. For this clonotype: Antigen: not known.

CDR1 is LNHDA and CDR2 is SQIVND in the germline V gene (reference sequence). The CDR3 sequence is 15 residues long. V lost 5 bases and J 0 bases, leaving 13 bases between the germline ends. Indicated treatment: roughly 10-day PBMC culture with coronavirus spike peptide pools or control peptides (ViraFEST assay). Sequences were obtained from CD4+ T cells from blood, cultured in vitro. This clonotype originated in a human donor who had recovered from COVID-19. The chain carries TRBV19 and TRBJ1-1; D not certain. The DNA for the CDR3 is TGTGCCAGTAGTCCCCGGGAGGCGATGAACACTGAAGCTTTCTTT. This encodes CASSPREAMNTEAFF.